This section outlines one T cell receptor beta chain sequence together with its context. Its binding antigen is unknown. Base qualities were left out, and no much larger clone turns up one base away. TCR CDR3 regions were amplified from genomic DNA by multiplex PCR using the deep immunoSEQ assay. For each cell subset, the extracted genomic DNA was distributed evenly across all wells of several immunoSEQ 96-well plates, and each plate served as one replicate. For sorted subsets, approximately 190 ng of genomic DNA, equivalent to around 30,000 T cell genomes, went into each replicate PCR. Purified libraries were measured with a Qubit 3.0 fluorometer, size-checked on a Bioanalyzer 2100, and measured again with the KAPA Library Quantification kit. Every immunoSEQ 96-well plate was sequenced on a dedicated single-read 150-cycle Illumina NextSeq 550 flow cell. As for the authors' bioinformatics: The immunoSEQ output contained only junctional sequences without quality scores, so filtering could not match that applied to full-length reads. To assign V/J genes and CDR3, sequences were annotated using PyIR, a Python wrapper for IgBLAST v1.9, with IMGT germline references. Any read was removed if the V/J assignment was weak (E-value above 1e-6), the CDR3 was missing, or the read contained stop codons, out-of-frame junctions, or ambiguous translated residues. V3J clonotypes were defined as sequences sharing the same inferred V gene, J gene, and CDR3 amino acid sequence. Percentage overlap between repertoires was calculated by dividing the number of shared unique clonotypes by the size of the smaller repertoire. Richness of each repertoire was evaluated using RTK rarefaction, the Chao1 estimator, and Recon v2.1 estimates of unobserved clonotypes. Generation probabilities were computed with OLGA for all TCRbeta clonotypes obtained by the gDNA method from four donors. In TCRdb, the immuneACCESS table is reduced to in-frame sequences with V and J assigned. These tables do not hold every clone; where another copy was compared, an unresolved V gene accounts for under half, and the others remain unexplained. That table furnishes V, J and clone size, whereas the DNA furnished D and trimming. Counted in this sample were under 550,000 clones; roughly 95% of them appeared once. The top ten clonotypes cover about 0.057% of the sample.

The data belong to a study of shared clonotypes between healthy human individuals (dated by TCRdb to between 2020 and 2021). General notes on the study: The cohort comprised a couple of women and a few men aged 18 to 49 years. For each donor, CD4 naive and CD4 memory were each run on three plates, CD8 naive on two plates, and CD8 memory on one plate. Blood TCR repertoires of about 5 healthy adults were deeply sequenced to estimate repertoire size and the extent of clonotype sharing between individuals. Libraries were prepared and TCR repertoires were sequenced by different laboratories using diverse techniques, in order to increase sequencing depth and limit assay-specific biases. Per donor, leukapheresis produced somewhere between about 0.94 and 9 billion PBMCs. Results and caveats for the whole study, not just this receptor: Rarefaction of sorted-subset datasets indicated incomplete sequencing despite the large sequencing depth. The small number of donors limited the genetic and exposure-history diversity represented. Compared with non-shared clonotypes, the clonotypes found in all four sorted-subset donors had higher generation probabilities. Naive subsets generally had larger estimated clonotype richness than memory subsets did. Sampling was restricted to blood, and TCR repertoires in tissues likely differ from the TCR repertoires found in blood. About 5% of naive CD4, around 3.5% of naive CD8, around 2.3% of memory CD4, and approximately 0.4% of memory CD8 clonotypes were shared across a handful of donors. Based on pairwise subsampling, the degree of clonotype sharing among donors was expected to be affected by sequencing depth.

Healthy HIV-negative adults with no recently reported acute infections or vaccinations were included as donors. All donors were Caucasian adults living in Nashville, Tennessee, USA. Magnetic negative selection was used to enrich CD4+ T cells, after which naive cells were positively selected on CD45RA and the negative fraction became the memory subset. Blood was collected by leukapheresis, and PBMCs were isolated by Ficoll-Histopaque density gradient centrifugation and then cryopreserved in liquid nitrogen vapor phase. Analytical flow cytometry was used to check the purity and quantity of every magnetically sorted T cell population. Each sorted fraction had its genomic DNA isolated and then quantified by UV absorbance on a Nanodrop 2000c. The germline V gene (reference sequence) provides CDR1 LNHNV and CDR2 YYDKDF. Counted from cysteine to phenylalanine, this CDR3 has 15 amino acids. Only the CDR3 DNA stays, 45 bases, in frame from base 1. Relative to germline, V is missing 11 bases and J is missing 7 bases, with 12 bases of the junction outside any gene match.

This sequence uses TRBV15 and TRBJ2-1, with 12 central nucleotides matching TRBD1. This TCR was sampled from a woman aged 25-40 years in good health. The sample taken for sequencing was naive CD4+ T cells sorted from blood. The cell subset or site tag for this specimen amounts to: CD45RA+ positively selected. The CDR3 corresponds to CAPDPGQGAGNEQFF. The DNA reads TGTGCCCCGGACCCGGGACAGGGGGCCGGGAATGAGCAGTTCTTC.